Detailed here is one T cell receptor beta chain. Repertoires were generated with immunoSEQ multiplex PCR, while TCRdb's copy carries only in-frame clones and drops some. In the table there are 200,000 to 250,000 clones, about nine tenths of which are singletons. This sample was included in a study of blood T cell repertoires in COVID-19. The overall study: There were acute and convalescent COVID-19 samples, and they came from the United States, Italy and Spain.

One Seattle source followed patients from active infection through their disease course. CDR3 length: 15 amino acids. Germline CDR1 and CDR2: SGDLS and YYNGEE. Trimming stripped 0 bases from V and 4 bases from J, with 11 bases between. This clonotype was obtained from a young man with COVID-19, enrolled during active disease. V and J are TRBV9 and TRBJ1-3, with D possibly matching TRBD1 (6 bases). Sample: peripheral blood. CDR3 residues: CASSVGNRDGNTIYF. In nucleotides, the CDR3 is TGTGCCAGCAGCGTAGGAAACAGGGACGGAAACACCATATATTTT.